One sample yielded the 14 T cell receptor beta chains listed below, sequenced in a study of blood T cell repertoires in COVID-19. The data were produced by immunoSEQ multiplex PCR, yet TCRdb's version contains in-frame clones alone and is incomplete. This sample has some 130,000 clones; over 60% occur once, and the top ten carry 1.5% to 2%. Sequencing input: peripheral blood. All receptors come from a woman in her 70s with acute or convalescent COVID-19.

The V call is TRBV11-2, the J call TRBJ1-1; D unclear. CDR1 and CDR2 (germline): SGHAT, FQNNGV. The CDR3 covers 13 residues. V lost 4 bases to trimming and J lost 3 bases, with 9 bases between them. The CDR3: CASSSLRDTEAFF. The CDR3 coding sequence is TGTGCCAGCAGCTCACTCCGGGACACTGAAGCTTTCTTT.

The V and J genes are TRBV30 and TRBJ2-7; a weak D match, TRBD1 (8 bases). CDR1 and CDR2 from the germline V gene are GTSNPN and SVGIG (reference sequence). Trimming pared 3 bases from V and 0 bases from J, leaving 21 bases between. The length of the CDR3 is 17 residues. CDR3 bases: TGTGCCTGGAGGCGGACAGGGAGGGCGGATCCCTCCTACGAGCAGTACTTC. Its translation is CAWRRTGRADPSYEQYF. Filled out from reference TRBV30 and TRBJ2-7, the complete variable domain reads SQTIHQWPATLVQPVGSPLSLECTVEGTSNPNLYWYRQAAGRGLQLLFYSVGIGQISSEVPQNLSASRPQDRQFILSSKKLLLSDSGFYLCAWRRTGRADPSYEQYFGPGTRLTVT.

This clone was picked up one time. The CDR3 region is CASSPDRDSTDTQYF. The DNA for the CDR3 is TGTGCCAGCAGCCCAGACAGGGACAGCACAGATACGCAGTATTTT. The chain recombines TRBV9 with TRBJ2-3, with 7 bases identical to TRBD1. Unmatched junction bases numbered 5, after V lost 4 bases and J lost 0 bases. The CDR3 runs to 15 residues. CDR1 and CDR2 from the germline V gene are SGDLS and YYNGEE.

V is TRBV6-5 and J is TRBJ1-1; 9 bases are a match to TRBD1. V was pared by 6 bases and J by 5 bases, with 10 bases of the junction left unmatched. The CDR3 extends over 15 amino acids. Germline lookup yields CDR1 MNHEY and CDR2 SVGAGI. The CDR3 DNA is TGTGCCAGCAGCAGACCGGGACAGGGTTGGACTGAAGCTTTCTTT. It codes for CASSRPGQGWTEAFF.

The chain is built from TRBV2 and TRBJ1-1; possible D gene TRBD1, 6 bases. This CDR3 has 12 amino acids. Trimming removed 6 bases from V and 4 bases from J, with 9 bases in between. Per the germline V gene, CDR1 is SNHLY and CDR2 is FYNNEI. DNA for the CDR3: TGTGCCAGCAGCAGGGGTTCCACTGAAGCTTTCTTT. Translation gives CASSRGSTEAFF.

This chain connects TRBV3-1 (or the pseudogene TRBV3-2) to TRBJ2-3; 11 bases are shared with TRBD2. V lost 4 bases to trimming and J lost 7 bases; unmatched junction nucleotides: 7. This CDR3 has 15 residues. CDR1 and CDR2 from the germline V gene are LGHDT and YNNKEL (reference sequence). CDR3 sequence: CASSPLAGGPNTQYF. The CDR3, as DNA: TGTGCCAGCAGCCCCTTAGCGGGGGGGCCAAATACGCAGTATTTT.

The rearrangement links TRBV9 to TRBJ1-1, with unresolved D. Germline CDR1 is SGDLS and CDR2 is YYNGEE. The CDR3 has 15 amino acids. Trimming took 0 bases from V and 3 from J, leaving 12 bases between them. The CDR3 reads CASSVEEGEDTEAFF. DNA for the CDR3: TGTGCCAGCAGCGTAGAGGAGGGTGAAGACACTGAAGCTTTCTTT.

The CDR3: CASSLAGRGSHYGYTF. CDR3 sequence (DNA): TGTGCCAGCAGCTTAGCGGGCAGGGGTTCTCACTATGGCTACACCTTC. The chain is built from TRBV7-9 and TRBJ1-2; maybe TRBD1 (6 bases). V lost 0 bases to trimming and J lost 3 bases, with 14 bases between them. The germline V gene has CDR1 SEHNR and CDR2 FQNEAQ (reference sequence). The CDR3 has 16 amino acids.

The chain uses TRBV7-6 and TRBJ2-1; D might be TRBD2 (5 bases). The CDR3 covers 11 residues. CDR1 is SGHVS and CDR2 is FNYEAQ in the germline V gene. V lost 5 bases and J 10 bases, leaving 9 bases between the germline ends. CDR3 in amino acids: CASSQEREQFF. CDR3 DNA sequence: TGTGCCAGCAGCCAAGAGCGGGAGCAGTTCTTC.

This clone is a singleton in its sample. This rearrangement joins TRBV27 to TRBJ2-3; 10 nucleotides match TRBD2. Germline assignment: CDR1 MNHEY and CDR2 SMNVEV (reference sequence). With V trimmed by 6 bases and J by 3 bases, 12 bases remained unmatched. The CDR3 is 17 amino acids. The chain's CDR3 is CASSPLQRGGWTDTQYF. CDR3 DNA: TGTGCCAGCAGCCCTCTCCAGCGGGGGGGTTGGACAGATACGCAGTATTTT.

The V gene is TRBV6-5, the J gene TRBJ2-2; 9 nucleotides agree with TRBD2. The germline V gene has CDR1 MNHEY and CDR2 SVGAGI. The CDR3 sequence is 14 residues long. The V and J ends lost 5 bases and 8 bases, in that order; junction bases with no gene match: 6. The CDR3 region has the DNA TGTGCCAGCAGTCCGCTAGCGGGGAAGGGGGAGCTGTTTTTT. Translation gives CASSPLAGKGELFF.

This chain uses TRBV6-4 with TRBJ1-2, with 9 bases that match TRBD1. The ends lost 2 bases at V and 5 bases at J; junction bases unmatched: 6. Germline loops: CDR1 MRHNA, CDR2 SNTAGT. The CDR3 extends over 15 amino acids. The CDR3 protein is CASSDGTGRKYGYTF. In DNA, the CDR3 is TGTGCCAGCAGTGACGGGACAGGGCGCAAGTATGGCTACACCTTC.

This clone was seen only once. The rearrangement joins TRBV10-1 to TRBJ1-2; TRBD1 agrees at 7 bases. V shed 5 bases and J 1 base; nucleotides not matched to a gene: 4. CDR1 is WNHNN and CDR2 is SYGVQD in the germline V gene (reference sequence). The length of the CDR3 is 14 residues. CDR3 DNA sequence: TGCGCCAGCAGTTCCGGACAGGATAACTATGGCTACACCTTC. This encodes CASSSGQDNYGYTF.

The CDR3 DNA follows: TGTGCCAGCAGCCCTAGCGGGAGGGACACCGGGGAGCTGTTTTTT. Translated, it gives CASSPSGRDTGELFF. J is TRBJ2-2 and V is TRBV9; 12 bases align to TRBD2. The CDR3 spans 15 residues. Trimming removed 4 bases from V and 3 bases from J; junction bases left unmatched: 1. Germline-derived CDR1 and CDR2 are SGDLS and YYNGEE.